The source of this T cell receptor beta chain is a study of blood T cell repertoires in COVID-19. This CDR3 comprises 17 residues. CDR1 and CDR2 from the germline V gene are MGHRA and YSYEKL. J gave up 2 bases and V 2 bases, and 6 bases lay outside the gene matches. The assay was immunoSEQ multiplex PCR, and TCRdb's table has in-frame clones only and misses some. The sample includes around 62,000 clones, roughly 80% of them seen just once. The TCR comes from a middle-aged man with active COVID-19. The chain links TRBV4-1 to TRBJ2-3, with 11 bases lining up with TRBD2. The sample comprised peripheral blood. CDR3 sequence (DNA): TGCGCCAGCAGCCAATCTAGCGGGGGGCTATACACAGATACGCAGTATTTT. Translation: CASSQSSGGLYTDTQYF.